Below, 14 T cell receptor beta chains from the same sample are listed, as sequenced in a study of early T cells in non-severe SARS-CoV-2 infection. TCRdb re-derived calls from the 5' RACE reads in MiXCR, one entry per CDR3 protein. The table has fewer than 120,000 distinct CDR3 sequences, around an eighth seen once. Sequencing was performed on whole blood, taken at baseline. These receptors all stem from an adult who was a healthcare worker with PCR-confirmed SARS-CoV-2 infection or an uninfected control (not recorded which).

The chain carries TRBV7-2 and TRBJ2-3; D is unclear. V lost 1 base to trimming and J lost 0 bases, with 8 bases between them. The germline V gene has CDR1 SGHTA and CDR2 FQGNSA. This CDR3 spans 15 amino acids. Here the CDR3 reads CASSLVSGSTDTQYF. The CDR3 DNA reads TGTGCCAGCAGCTTAGTGTCCGGAAGCACAGATACGCAGTATTTT. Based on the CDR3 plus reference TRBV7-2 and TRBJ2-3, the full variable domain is GAGVSQSPSNKVTEKGKDVELRCDPISGHTALYWYRQSLGQGLEFLIYFQGNSAPDKSGLPSDRFSAERTGGSVSTLTIQRTQQEDSAVYLCASSLVSGSTDTQYFGPGTRLTVL.

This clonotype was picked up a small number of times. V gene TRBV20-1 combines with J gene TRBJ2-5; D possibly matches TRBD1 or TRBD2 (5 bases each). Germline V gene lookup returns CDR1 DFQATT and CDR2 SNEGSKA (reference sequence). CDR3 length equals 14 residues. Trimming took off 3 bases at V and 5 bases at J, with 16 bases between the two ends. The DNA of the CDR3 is TGCAGTGCTAGCCCCCGGGGAGAGGGGGAGACCCAGTACTTC. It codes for CSASPRGEGETQYF.

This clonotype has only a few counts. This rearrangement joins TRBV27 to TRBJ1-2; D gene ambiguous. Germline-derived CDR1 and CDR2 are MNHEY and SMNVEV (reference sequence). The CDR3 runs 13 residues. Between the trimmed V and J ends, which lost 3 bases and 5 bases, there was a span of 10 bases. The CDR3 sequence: CASSFTGRYGYTF. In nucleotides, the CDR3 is TGTGCCAGCAGTTTTACGGGGAGGTATGGCTACACCTTC.

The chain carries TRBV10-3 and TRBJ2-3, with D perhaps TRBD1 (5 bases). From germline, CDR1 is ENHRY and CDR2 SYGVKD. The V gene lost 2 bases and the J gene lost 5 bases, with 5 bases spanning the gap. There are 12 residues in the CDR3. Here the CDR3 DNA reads TGTGCCATCAGTGAGGACAGAGATACGCAGTATTTT. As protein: CAISEDRDTQYF.

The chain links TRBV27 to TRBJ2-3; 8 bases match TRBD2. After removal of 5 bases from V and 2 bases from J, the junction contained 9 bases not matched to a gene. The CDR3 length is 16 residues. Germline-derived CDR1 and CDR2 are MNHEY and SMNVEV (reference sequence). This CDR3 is CASSPLAGRDTDTQYF. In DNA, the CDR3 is TGTGCCAGCAGTCCGTTAGCGGGAAGGGACACAGATACGCAGTATTTT.

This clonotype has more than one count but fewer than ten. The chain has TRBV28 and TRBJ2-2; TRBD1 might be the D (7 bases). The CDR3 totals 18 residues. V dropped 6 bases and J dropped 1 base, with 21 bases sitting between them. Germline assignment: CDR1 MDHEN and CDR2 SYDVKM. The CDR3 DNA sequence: TGTGCCAGCAGCCCATTGATCGCGGGACAGCGGAACACCGGGGAGCTGTTTTTT. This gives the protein CASSPLIAGQRNTGELFF.

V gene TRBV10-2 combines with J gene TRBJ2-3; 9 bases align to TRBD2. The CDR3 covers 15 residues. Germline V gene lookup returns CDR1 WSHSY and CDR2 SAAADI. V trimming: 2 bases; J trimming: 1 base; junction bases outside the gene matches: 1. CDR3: CASSEAGGRTDTQYF. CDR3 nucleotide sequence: TGCGCCAGCAGTGAGGCGGGAGGGCGCACAGATACGCAGTATTTT.

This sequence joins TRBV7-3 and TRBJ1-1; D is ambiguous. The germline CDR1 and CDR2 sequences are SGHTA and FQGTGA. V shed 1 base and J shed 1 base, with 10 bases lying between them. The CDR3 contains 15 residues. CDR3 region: CASSLSPLSNTEAFF. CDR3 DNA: TGTGCCAGCAGCTTAAGTCCATTATCGAACACTGAAGCTTTCTTT.

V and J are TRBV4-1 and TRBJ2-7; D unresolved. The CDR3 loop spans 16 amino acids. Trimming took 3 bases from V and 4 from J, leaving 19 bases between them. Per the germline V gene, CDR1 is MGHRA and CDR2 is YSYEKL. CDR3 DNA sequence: TGCGCCAGCAGCCAGACCGGGTCCCAGCGATCTTACGAGCAGTACTTC. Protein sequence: CASSQTGSQRSYEQYF.

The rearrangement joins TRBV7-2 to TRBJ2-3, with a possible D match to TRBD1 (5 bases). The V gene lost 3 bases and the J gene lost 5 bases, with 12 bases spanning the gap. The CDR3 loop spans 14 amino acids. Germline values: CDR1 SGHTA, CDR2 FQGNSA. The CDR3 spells CASSLLGVIDTQYF. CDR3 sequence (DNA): TGTGCCAGCAGCTTGTTAGGGGTCATAGATACGCAGTATTTT.

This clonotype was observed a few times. The CDR3 region is CASTRTIAATGELFF. As DNA, the CDR3 is TGTGCCAGCACCAGGACCATAGCGGCCACCGGGGAGCTGTTTTTT. V gene TRBV6-5 combines with J gene TRBJ2-2; maybe TRBD2 (6 bases). The V gene's germline CDR1 is MNHEY and CDR2 SVGAGI. The V and J ends lost 7 bases and 4 bases respectively, with 16 bases between them. The CDR3 totals 15 residues.

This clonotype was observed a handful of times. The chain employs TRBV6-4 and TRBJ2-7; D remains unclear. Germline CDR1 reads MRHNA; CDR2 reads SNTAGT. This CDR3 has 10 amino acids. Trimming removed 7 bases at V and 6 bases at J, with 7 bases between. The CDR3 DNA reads TGTGCCAGCACAGCCTCCGAGCAGTACTTC. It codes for CASTASEQYF.

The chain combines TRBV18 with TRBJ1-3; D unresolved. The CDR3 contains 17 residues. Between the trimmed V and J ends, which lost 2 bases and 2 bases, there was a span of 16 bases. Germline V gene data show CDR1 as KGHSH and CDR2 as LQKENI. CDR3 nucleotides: TGTGCCAGCTCACCAAGCCCCACAGTTCAAACTGGAAACACCATATATTTT. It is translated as CASSPSPTVQTGNTIYF.

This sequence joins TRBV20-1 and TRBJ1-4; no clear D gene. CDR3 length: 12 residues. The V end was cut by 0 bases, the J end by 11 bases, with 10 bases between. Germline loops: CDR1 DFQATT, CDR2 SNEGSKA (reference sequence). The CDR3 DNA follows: TGCAGTGCTAGAGAAAGTTCGACGAAACTGTTTTTT. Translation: CSARESSTKLFF.